This T cell receptor beta chain was found in a study of cytomegalovirus exposure and HLA in healthy donors. Amplification used 60 Vbeta primers and 13 Jbeta primers. Profiling relied on immunoSEQ multiplex PCR, and the TCRdb table lists in-frame clones only, not all of them. The sample records more than 150,000 clones, 80% to 90% being singletons. This CDR3 is built from 15 residues. Per the germline V gene, CDR1 is MNHNY and CDR2 is SVGAGI (reference sequence). Germline trimming cut 7 bases from V and 6 bases from J; bases unmatched to any gene: 7. This receptor was taken from a woman younger than 35 in good health and CMV-seronegative. Material for sequencing was PBMCs. This chain connects TRBV6-6 to TRBJ1-5; 12 bases align to TRBD1. CDR3 sequence reads: CASNTGTGGRQPQHF. CDR3 bases: TGTGCCAGCAACACCGGGACAGGGGGCCGTCAGCCCCAGCATTTT.